These 29 T cell receptor beta chains were all obtained from the same sample, sequenced in a study of human T cells and chemical hapten exposure. Each CDR3 protein gets one entry after TCRdb re-called the RACE reads with MiXCR. The top ten clones hold 2% to 2.5% of a sample with about 260,000 distinct CDR3 sequences, 7.5% to 9% of them seen once. This sample's time point: pre-sensitization, week 0. Treatment denoted: therapeutic diphenylcyclopropenone sensitization with weekly scalp DPC. The starting material was whole blood, obtained in connection with sensitization to the hapten diphenylcyclopropenone (DPC). The source is a woman aged 40 to 55 with alopecia areata. Some clones in this sample may be carry-over from other donors' samples.

The chain employs TRBV20-1 and TRBJ2-1; D call uncertain. Trimming removed 3 bases from V and 6 bases from J, with 6 bases in between. The CDR3 sequence is 11 residues long. CDR1 is DFQATT, CDR2 SNEGSKA, per germline (reference sequence). The CDR3 nucleotides are TGCAGTGCTAGTAACTCCAATGAGCAGTTCTTC. Translated, it gives CSASNSNEQFF.

This clonotype turned up a few times. The chain combines TRBV6-5 with TRBJ2-7; D assignment may be TRBD1 or TRBD2 (5 bases each). The CDR3 spans 16 residues. Trimming stripped 4 bases from V and 7 bases from J, with 23 bases between. The germline V gene encodes CDR1 MNHEY and CDR2 SVGAGI. CDR3: CASSFPDSARGGEQYF. The CDR3 DNA is TGTGCCAGCAGTTTTCCGGACTCAGCCCGGGGCGGGGAGCAGTACTTC.

The sample holds many counts of this clonotype. This chain connects TRBV6-5 to TRBJ2-7; weak D call: TRBD1 (6 bases). The length of the CDR3 is 12 residues. Trimming stripped 8 bases from V and 6 bases from J, with 14 bases between. Germline CDR1 reads MNHEY; CDR2 reads SVGAGI. The DNA of the CDR3 is TGTGCCAGCGGGGACATAACTGGCGAGCAGTACTTC. Translated, it gives CASGDITGEQYF.

This sequence joins TRBV27 and TRBJ2-7; 7 bases fit TRBD1. The junction had 3 bases not matched to a gene; V was cut back by 5 bases and J by 2 bases. The CDR3 is made up of 13 amino acids. Looked up from germline, CDR1 is MNHEY and CDR2 is SMNVEV (reference sequence). CDR3 nucleotides: TGTGCCAGCAGTGCAGGGACAGCCTACGAGCAGTACTTC. Translating it yields CASSAGTAYEQYF.

As for this clonotype: Here the CDR3 omits its conserved ending phenylalanine or tryptophan, so a read error is the likely source. The V call is TRBV11-1, the J call TRBJ2-5; TRBD2 matches 7 bases. V dropped 4 bases and J dropped 1; count of bases not matched to a gene: 6. The CDR3 consists of 15 residues. Germline V gene lookup returns CDR1 SGHAT and CDR2 FQDESV (reference sequence). CDR3 residues: CASSSTPSGQETQYL. Here the CDR3 DNA reads TGTGCCAGCAGCTCAACACCTAGCGGCCAAGAGACCCAGTACCTC.

The sample holds one count of this clonotype. The V gene is TRBV29-1, the J gene TRBJ2-3; perhaps D is TRBD1 or TRBD2 (5 bases each). There are 12 residues in the CDR3. CDR1 SQVTM and CDR2 ANQGSEA come from the germline V gene. Trimming took off 6 bases at V and 6 bases at J, with 13 bases between the two ends. CDR3 amino acids: CSVGTAADTQYF. The CDR3 bases are TGCAGCGTCGGGACGGCTGCGGATACGCAGTATTTT.

This chain links TRBV7-9 with TRBJ1-1, with 7 nucleotides matching TRBD1. The germline CDR1 and CDR2 sequences are SEHNR and FQNEAQ (reference sequence). This CDR3 region has 14 residues. V was pared by 5 bases and J by 4 bases, with 7 bases of the junction left unmatched. The CDR3 coding sequence is TGTGCCAGCAGCGCGACACAGGGGATCACTGAAGCTTTCTTT. It yields the protein CASSATQGITEAFF.

The chain employs TRBV4-1 and TRBJ2-7, with a possible D match to TRBD2 (6 bases). The V and J ends lost 1 base and 5 bases respectively, with 12 bases between them. CDR1 is MGHRA and CDR2 is YSYEKL in the germline V gene. CDR3 size: 14 residues. CDR3: CASSQGGMGNEQYF. The DNA of the CDR3 is TGCGCCAGCAGCCAAGGCGGGATGGGGAACGAGCAGTACTTC.

V gene TRBV7-2 combines with J gene TRBJ1-2; 7 bases line up with TRBD1. The germline CDR1 and CDR2 sequences are SGHTA and FQGNSA. The CDR3 totals 14 residues. V trimming: 5 bases; J trimming: 3 bases; junction bases outside the gene matches: 6. The CDR3 bases are TGTGCCAGCAGCCCTGACAGGGACGACTATGGCTACACCTTC. It translates to CASSPDRDDYGYTF.

This clonotype has a count of ten or more. The V call is TRBV6-5, the J call TRBJ2-7; D is uncertain. This CDR3 has 15 residues. V was trimmed by 0 bases and J by 2 bases, leaving 11 bases between them. CDR1 and CDR2 (germline): MNHEY, SVGAGI. CDR3 sequence: CASSYSRIRAYEQYF. CDR3 in DNA: TGTGCCAGCAGTTACTCAAGGATTCGCGCCTACGAGCAGTACTTC.

This clonotype was picked up a small number of times. Mismatch with germline at one junction end may stem from a read error. The V call is TRBV28, the J call TRBJ2-4; 8 bases are a match to TRBD1. The V gene's germline CDR1 is MDHEN and CDR2 SYDVKM. The CDR3 is 12 residues long. For the CDR3, the DNA is TGTGCCAGCAGGACTAGGACAGGGAATGAGGACTTC. Translated, it gives CASRTRTGNEDF.

The V call is TRBV7-2, the J call TRBJ2-7; TRBD1 is a possible D gene (6 bases). The germline CDR1 and CDR2 sequences are SGHTA and FQGNSA. The CDR3 contains 14 residues. The V end was cut by 5 bases, the J end by 4 bases, with 15 bases between. CDR3 in DNA: TGTGCCAGCAGCCTGACCGGACAGCTTTACGAGCAGTACTTC. Its translation is CASSLTGQLYEQYF.

The chain is built from TRBV20-1 and TRBJ2-5; either TRBD1 or TRBD2 may fit D (5 bases each). Germline V CDR1 and CDR2: DFQATT, SNEGSKA (reference sequence). Between the trimmed V and J ends, which lost 0 bases and 1 base, there was a span of 12 bases. There are 15 residues in the CDR3. CDR3 sequence (DNA): TGCAGTGCTAGAGATCAGGGCGGAGGCCAAGAGACCCAGTACTTC. Translating it yields CSARDQGGGQETQYF.

The sample holds a few counts of this clonotype. The chain has TRBV3-1 and TRBJ2-5, with unresolved D. CDR3 length equals 15 residues. The germline V and J ends were trimmed by 1 base and 1 base, with 10 bases remaining between them. CDR1 and CDR2 from the germline V gene are LGHDT and YNNKEL (reference sequence). CDR3 DNA: TGTGCCAGCAGCCAAGGAGAAATCCTCCAAGAGACCCAGTACTTC. It encodes CASSQGEILQETQYF.

There are a few counts of this clonotype. This chain's CDR3 is CSASGGHAANYGYTF. As DNA, the CDR3 is TGCAGTGCAAGTGGGGGGCACGCCGCTAACTATGGCTACACCTTC. The V and J genes are TRBV20-1 and TRBJ1-2; D might be TRBD1 (6 bases). Trimming removed 6 bases from V and 0 bases from J, with 17 bases in between. The CDR3 consists of 15 residues. Germline-derived CDR1 and CDR2 are DFQATT and SNEGSKA (reference sequence).

This sequence joins TRBV5-1 and TRBJ1-2; a possible D gene is TRBD1 (6 bases). Germline values: CDR1 SGHRS, CDR2 YFSETQ. Trimming stripped 4 bases from V and 1 base from J, with 14 bases between. This CDR3 spans 15 amino acids. The CDR3 loop reads CASSPGQTYNYGYTF. The CDR3 DNA sequence: TGCGCCAGCAGCCCCGGACAGACGTATAACTATGGCTACACCTTC.

The V gene is TRBV5-1, the J gene TRBJ2-5; 9 bases are shared with TRBD1. CDR1 and CDR2 (germline): SGHRS, YFSETQ. V was pared by 4 bases and J by 5 bases, with 6 bases of the junction left unmatched. The CDR3 totals 14 residues. The CDR3 DNA is TGCGCCAGCAGCGGACAGGGGATGGGGGAGACCCAGTACTTC. Its translation is CASSGQGMGETQYF.

The genes are TRBV5-1 and TRBJ1-4, with no clear D. The germline V gene encodes CDR1 SGHRS and CDR2 YFSETQ. The CDR3 is 16 residues long. Trimming removed 4 bases at V and 0 bases at J, with 13 bases between. In DNA form, the CDR3 reads TGCGCCAGCAGCCCCGCTGACTACGCAACTAATGAAAAACTGTTTTTT. Its protein is CASSPADYATNEKLFF.

The rearrangement joins TRBV10-3 to TRBJ1-1; TRBD1 matches at 8 bases. Germline loops: CDR1 ENHRY, CDR2 SYGVKD. V dropped 0 bases and J dropped 4; count of bases not matched to a gene: 4. The CDR3 runs 15 residues. CDR3 sequence reads: CAISESQGAITEAFF. In nucleotides, the CDR3 is TGTGCCATCAGTGAGTCCCAGGGGGCGATCACTGAAGCTTTCTTT.

There are many counts of this clonotype. The chain is built from TRBV7-2 and TRBJ2-7, with 11 bases fitting TRBD2. The V and J ends lost 1 base and 4 bases, in that order; junction bases with no gene match: 0. CDR3 length equals 14 residues. Germline CDR1 is SGHTA and CDR2 is FQGNSA. This chain's CDR3 is CASSLVAGGYEQYF. The CDR3 coding sequence is TGTGCCAGCAGCTTAGTAGCGGGAGGGTACGAGCAGTACTTC.

The chain uses TRBV7-8 and TRBJ1-2; a possible D gene is TRBD1 (6 bases). The CDR3 totals 14 residues. Looked up from germline, CDR1 is SGHVS and CDR2 is FQNEAQ. The ends were cut back, 5 bases at V and 8 bases at J, with 18 bases in the middle. The CDR3, as DNA: TGTGCCAGCAGCGCCGGGACACAAACGGGAGGCTACACCTTC. Residues: CASSAGTQTGGYTF.

This clonotype was detected a few times. The chain recombines TRBV7-3 with TRBJ2-6, with D unresolved. Trimming removed 1 base at V and 0 bases at J, with 7 bases between. Per the germline V gene, CDR1 is SGHTA and CDR2 is FQGTGA. This CDR3 region has 16 residues. CDR3 residues: CASSLIPSSGANVLTF. In DNA, the CDR3 is TGTGCCAGCAGCTTAATTCCCAGCTCTGGGGCCAACGTCCTGACTTTC. The variable domain in full, completed from reference TRBV7-3 and TRBJ2-6, reads GAGVSQTPSNKVTEKGKYVELRCDPISGHTALYWYRQSLGQGPEFLIYFQGTGAADDSGLPNDRFFAVRPEGSVSTLKIQRTERGDSAVYLCASSLIPSSGANVLTFGAGSRLTVL.

The J gene is TRBJ2-1, the V gene TRBV29-1; 11 nucleotides match TRBD2. The CDR3 consists of 16 residues. Germline V CDR1 and CDR2: SQVTM, ANQGSEA. V lost 2 bases to trimming and J lost 9 bases; unmatched junction nucleotides: 12. CDR3 amino acids: CSVELAGGSFRREQFF. The CDR3 DNA sequence: TGCAGCGTTGAACTAGCGGGAGGCTCCTTTAGGCGTGAGCAGTTCTTC.

This clonotype was seen only a few times. The V and J genes are TRBV28 and TRBJ2-7; 7 nucleotides agree with TRBD2. The CDR3 is 13 residues long. CDR1 and CDR2 (germline): MDHEN, SYDVKM. V shed 6 bases, J shed 1 base, and the junction held 3 bases outside the gene matches. The CDR3, as DNA: TGTGCCAGCAGGGCCGGGGGGTCCTACGAGCAGTACTTC. Its protein product is CASRAGGSYEQYF. Based on the CDR3 plus reference TRBV28 and TRBJ2-7, the full variable domain is DVKVTQSSRYLVKRTGEKVFLECVQDMDHENMFWYRQDPGLGLRLIYFSYDVKMKEKGDIPEGYSVSREKKERFSLILESASTNQTSMYLCASRAGGSYEQYFGPGTRLTVT.

This rearrangement joins TRBV3-1 to TRBJ1-1, with TRBD1 as a possible D gene (6 bases). This CDR3 comprises 15 residues. V shed 3 bases and J shed 6 bases, with 17 bases lying between them. CDR1 LGHDT and CDR2 YNNKEL come from the germline V gene (reference sequence). The DNA of the CDR3 is TGTGCCAGCAGCCATCCGGAGGCAGGGGTGGCTGAAGCTTTCTTT. This codes for CASSHPEAGVAEAFF.

This clonotype was seen a handful of times. The chain recombines TRBV20-1 with TRBJ2-5; D is uncertain. There are 14 residues in the CDR3. CDR1 DFQATT and CDR2 SNEGSKA come from the germline V gene (reference sequence). Trimming removed 2 bases from V and 4 bases from J, with 14 bases in between. CDR3: CSARLFGNTETQYF. DNA for the CDR3: TGCAGTGCTAGACTTTTCGGTAATACAGAGACCCAGTACTTC.

CDR3 sequence: CASRPTSGSYNEQFF. The CDR3 bases are TGTGCCAGCAGGCCTACTAGCGGGAGCTACAATGAGCAGTTCTTC. The chain employs TRBV7-2 and TRBJ2-1, with 11 bases aligning to TRBD2. Germline V gene lookup returns CDR1 SGHTA and CDR2 FQGNSA. The length of the CDR3 is 15 residues. With 6 bases clipped from V and 3 bases from J, the junction kept 4 bases outside the gene matches.

CDR3 region: CASSLTQVFSGANVLTF. The CDR3 DNA reads as TGTGCCAGCAGCTTAACACAGGTTTTCTCTGGGGCCAACGTCCTGACTTTC. The chain joins TRBV7-3 to TRBJ2-6; TRBD1 might be the D (5 bases). V was trimmed by 0 bases and J by 0 bases, leaving 9 bases between them. The CDR3 is 17 residues long. Germline V lookup: CDR1 SGHTA, CDR2 FQGTGA.

With regard to this clonotype: One end of the junction is discordant with germline, which a read error may explain. The chain employs TRBV7-2 and TRBJ2-5, with no clear D. Germline CDR1 SGHTA, CDR2 FQGNSA. This CDR3 is 13 amino acids long. The CDR3 spells CVSSLGQTQTQYF. The CDR3 DNA reads as TGTGTCAGCAGCTTAGGTCAGACCCAGACCCAGTACTTC.